One sample yielded the 11 T cell receptor beta chains listed below, sequenced in a study of cytomegalovirus exposure and HLA in healthy donors. PCR amplification relied on 60 Vbeta primers (plus 13 Jbeta primers). Sequencing used immunoSEQ multiplex PCR; TCRdb keeps in-frame clones, though not all of them. The sample yields 160,000 or so clones, roughly three quarters seen once. Input material: PBMCs. These receptors were collected from a man between 18 and 29 years old in good health and CMV-seropositive.

The chain employs TRBV6-5 and TRBJ2-7, with D possibly being TRBD1 (6 bases). CDR1 and CDR2 (germline): MNHEY, SVGAGI. The CDR3 loop spans 14 amino acids. With 8 bases removed from V and 5 bases from J, the gap between germline ends came to 19 bases. CDR3 in amino acids: CASGYQQGIHEQYF. The DNA for the CDR3 is TGTGCCAGCGGCTATCAGCAGGGGATCCACGAGCAGTACTTC.

The chain recombines TRBV15 with TRBJ2-7; weak D call: TRBD2 (6 bases). Trimming took 0 bases from V and 3 from J, leaving 12 bases between them. This CDR3 contains 15 residues. Germline CDR1 is LNHNV and CDR2 is YYDKDF (reference sequence). CDR3 nucleotides: TGTGCCACCAGCAGAGACCGGGAGCTCGGCTACGAGCAGTACTTC. Protein: CATSRDRELGYEQYF. Complete variable domain (other parts from reference TRBV15 and TRBJ2-7): DAMVIQNPRYQVTQFGKPVTLSCSQTLNHNVMYWYQQKSSQAPKLLFHYYDKDFNNEADTPDNFQSRRPNTSFCFLDIRSPGLGDTAMYLCATSRDRELGYEQYFGPGTRLTVT.

This clone was found a few times. The V and J genes are TRBV7-6 and TRBJ2-2; 10 bases match TRBD2. The CDR3 runs 17 residues. The trim removed 1 base at V and 4 bases at J, leaving 6 bases unmatched. The germline V gene has CDR1 SGHVS and CDR2 FNYEAQ. This CDR3 reads CASSLGTSGIGTGELFF. The CDR3, as DNA: TGTGCCAGCAGCTTAGGGACTAGCGGTATAGGCACCGGGGAGCTGTTTTTT.

V is TRBV5-1 and J is TRBJ1-4; 10 bases are a match to TRBD1. In germline, CDR1 is SGHRS, CDR2 YFSETQ. The CDR3 runs to 16 residues. V trimming: 1 base; J trimming: 6 bases; junction bases outside the gene matches: 6. The CDR3 spells CASSLTSGTGDEKLFF. CDR3 in DNA: TGCGCCAGCAGCTTGACCTCCGGGACAGGGGATGAAAAACTGTTTTTT. The variable domain in full, with the rest retrieved from reference TRBV5-1 and TRBJ1-4, is KAGVTQTPRYLIKTRGQQVTLSCSPISGHRSVSWYQQTPGQGLQFLFEYFSETQRNKGNFPGRFSGRQFSNSRSEMNVSTLELGDSALYLCASSLTSGTGDEKLFFGSGTQLSVL.

CDR3 nucleotides: TGTGCCAGCAGCTTGGAAACAGGCTTCAGCTATGGCTACACCTTC. Translating gives CASSLETGFSYGYTF. The chain couples TRBV5-6 to TRBJ1-2; a weak D match, TRBD1 (5 bases). This CDR3 has 15 residues. The V gene lost 0 bases and the J gene lost 4 bases, with 13 bases spanning the gap. The V gene's germline CDR1 is SGHDT and CDR2 YYEEEE.

V and J are TRBV6-1 and TRBJ1-2; 10 bases align to TRBD1. Germline assignment: CDR1 MNHNS and CDR2 SASEGT. V lost 2 bases and J lost 4; bases outside the gene matches: 1. This CDR3 comprises 14 residues. CDR3 nucleotides: TGTGCCAGCAGTGAAAGGACAGGGGGCTATGGCTACACCTTC. Amino acid sequence: CASSERTGGYGYTF.

This rearrangement joins TRBV6-6 to TRBJ1-6; the D is unclear. The CDR3 sequence is 15 residues long. CDR1 and CDR2 from the germline V gene are MNHNY and SVGAGI (reference sequence). Trimming shortened V by 5 bases and J by 6 bases, and 14 bases separated the two germline ends. DNA for the CDR3: TGTGCCAGCAGTCCTACCCGGGGTTCTAATTCACCCCTCCACTTT. This encodes CASSPTRGSNSPLHF.

Here the CDR3 DNA reads TGTGCCAGTACCGCCCGCAGGCGTTATGGCTACACCTTC. Translating gives CASTARRRYGYTF. The chain is built from TRBV19 and TRBJ1-2; D is unclear. V shed 7 bases and J shed 5 bases, with 14 bases lying between them. CDR3 size: 13 residues. Germline CDR1 and CDR2: LNHDA and SQIVND (reference sequence).

The rearrangement joins TRBV7-2 to TRBJ2-7, with TRBD1 matching 8 bases. CDR1 and CDR2 from the germline V gene are SGHTA and FQGNSA. The CDR3 is made up of 15 amino acids. V gave up 1 base and J gave up 2 bases; unmatched junction bases: 4. The chain's CDR3 is CASSLDRGETYEQYF. CDR3 DNA: TGTGCCAGCAGCTTAGACAGGGGGGAAACCTACGAGCAGTACTTC.

The chain joins TRBV7-8 to TRBJ1-1; tentative D call: TRBD1 (5 bases). Germline V CDR1 and CDR2: SGHVS, FQNEAQ. Trimming stripped 4 bases from V and 3 bases from J, with 9 bases between. This CDR3 is 13 amino acids long. The CDR3 reads CASSSSRDTEAFF. For the CDR3, the DNA is TGTGCCAGCAGCTCAAGCAGGGACACTGAAGCTTTCTTT.

This clone appeared a few times. The CDR3 DNA follows: TGTGCCAGCAGCCCCAAACAGGCAGGGAAGTATGAGCAGTTCTTC. Its translation: CASSPKQAGKYEQFF. The chain recombines TRBV5-4 with TRBJ2-1, with a possible D match to TRBD1 (5 bases). CDR3 length equals 15 residues. Germline-derived CDR1 and CDR2 are SGHNT and YYREEE (reference sequence). V lost 4 bases and J lost 8, with 19 bases in between.